The clone carrying this TCR beta chain was recorded a few times. The antigen is undetermined. A much larger clone lies a single base off, so this may be a read error. The entry originates in a study of blood T cells in healthy people across ages. Notes on the study in general: Unsorted PBMCs blocked a conclusive comparison of naive and antigen-experienced cells.

A second PCR, run for about 7 to 11 cycles, used a sample-barcoded 5' primer plus a J-beta primer mix. Each CDR3 protein gets one entry after TCRdb re-called the 5' RACE reads with MiXCR. Of under 800,000 distinct CDR3 sequences listed, 21% are singletons. Germline V gives CDR1 LGHNA, CDR2 YSLEER. Deletions cut 2 bases from V and 9 bases from J, with 17 bases between. The length of the CDR3 is 14 residues. Per sample, no less than 6 micrograms of total RNA were extracted. The source material was blood. The TCR originated in a man between 65 and 85 years old in good health. The gene calls are TRBV4-3 and TRBJ2-7, with a weak D call TRBD1 (5 bases). The CDR3 sequence is CASSQSAGFNGQYF. Written as DNA, the CDR3 is TGCGCCAGCAGCCAATCGGCAGGGTTTAACGGGCAGTACTTC.